This T cell receptor beta chain is from a study of cytomegalovirus exposure and HLA in healthy donors. Note on this clone: Its target is unknown.

Study-level results: Three CMV-associated chains were confirmed in vitro to be specific for CMV antigens. The investigators catalogued 180 or so TCR beta chains as cytomegalovirus-associated. According to a subsequent analysis, TCR clusters from the first cohort were inclined to appear together in the 110 or so validation repertoires.

Produced via immunoSEQ multiplex PCR; TCRdb's table is partial and in-frame only. The profile shows roughly 100,000 clones, 88% of them singletons. V gave up 1 base and J gave up 1 base; unmatched junction bases: 5. CDR1 is SGHRS, CDR2 YFSETQ, per germline. This CDR3 has 16 amino acids. The TCR sequence derives from a woman aged 18 to 35 in good health and CMV-seropositive. The sample comprised PBMCs. J is TRBJ1-1 and V is TRBV5-1, with 9 positions matching TRBD1. This CDR3 is CASSLQTGQGNTEAFF. The CDR3 DNA follows: TGCGCCAGCAGCTTGCAGACGGGACAGGGGAACACTGAAGCTTTCTTT.